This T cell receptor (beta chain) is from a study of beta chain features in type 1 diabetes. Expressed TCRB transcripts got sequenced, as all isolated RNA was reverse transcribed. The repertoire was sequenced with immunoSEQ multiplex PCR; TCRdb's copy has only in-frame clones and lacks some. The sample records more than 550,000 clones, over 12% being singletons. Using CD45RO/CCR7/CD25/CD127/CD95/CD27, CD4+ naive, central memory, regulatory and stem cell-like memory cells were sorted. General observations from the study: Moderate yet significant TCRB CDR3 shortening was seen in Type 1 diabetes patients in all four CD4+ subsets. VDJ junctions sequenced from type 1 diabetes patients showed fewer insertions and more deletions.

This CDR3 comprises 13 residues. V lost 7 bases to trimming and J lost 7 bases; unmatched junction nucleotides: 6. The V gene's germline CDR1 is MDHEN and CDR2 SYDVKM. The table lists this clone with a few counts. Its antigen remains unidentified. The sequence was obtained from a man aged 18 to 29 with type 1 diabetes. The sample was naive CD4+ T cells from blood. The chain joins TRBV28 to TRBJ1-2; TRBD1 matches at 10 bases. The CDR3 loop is CASTSGQGGGYTF. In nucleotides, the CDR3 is TGTGCCAGCACCTCCGGACAGGGGGGTGGCTACACCTTC.